This passage covers 5 T cell receptor beta chains from one sample sequenced in a study of blood T cell repertoires in COVID-19. Sequencing used immunoSEQ multiplex PCR; TCRdb keeps in-frame clones, though not all of them. The table includes about 210,000 clones, around 84% detected once. Sample: peripheral blood. These receptors came from an elderly woman with acute or convalescent COVID-19.

CDR3 amino acids: CASQNLNSGNTIYF. The CDR3 nucleotides read TGTGCCAGTCAGAATTTAAACTCTGGAAACACCATATATTTT. V is TRBV19 and J is TRBJ1-3; D remains unclear. This CDR3 has 14 amino acids. Trimming took 8 bases from V and 0 from J, leaving 11 bases between them. Germline assignment: CDR1 LNHDA and CDR2 SQIVND (reference sequence).

V and J are TRBV11-3 and TRBJ2-7; TRBD1 matches at 8 bases. The germline V gene has CDR1 SGHNT and CDR2 YENEEA. The length of the CDR3 is 14 residues. V gave up 5 bases and J gave up 2 bases; unmatched junction bases: 5. CDR3 sequence (DNA): TGTGCCAGCAGCCGCGGGACAGGCCCCTACGAGCAGTACTTC. Its translation: CASSRGTGPYEQYF.

The chain employs TRBV5-5 and TRBJ2-4, with TRBD1 matching 9 bases. J was trimmed by 6 bases and V by 4 bases; bases with no gene match: 8. Germline values: CDR1 SGHKS, CDR2 YYEKEE (reference sequence). This CDR3 is built from 15 residues. As DNA, the CDR3 is TGTGCCAGCAGCCCCGACCGGGACAGGGTAAACATTCAGTACTTC. It codes for CASSPDRDRVNIQYF.

The chain has TRBV9 and TRBJ2-2; possible D gene TRBD2, 5 bases. This CDR3 comprises 15 residues. The germline gives CDR1 SGDLS, CDR2 YYNGEE. The V and J ends lost 0 bases and 3 bases respectively, with 9 bases between them. The CDR3: CASSVAGLDTGELFF. The CDR3 nucleotides are TGTGCCAGCAGCGTAGCGGGATTGGACACCGGGGAGCTGTTTTTT.

J is TRBJ2-1 and V is TRBV5-4; TRBD2 matches 8 bases. Germline lookup yields CDR1 SGHNT and CDR2 YYREEE (reference sequence). V trimming: 4 bases; J trimming: 7 bases; junction bases outside the gene matches: 10. The CDR3 sequence is 15 residues long. The CDR3 DNA reads TGTGCCAGCAGCGCCCCGGGACTAGTCGGTAATGAGCAGTTCTTC. It is translated as CASSAPGLVGNEQFF.